Below, one T cell receptor beta chain is given with its context. What it recognizes is unknown. Sequencing was performed with immunoSEQ multiplex PCR; in TCRdb, only in-frame clones are kept and a portion is missing. Among roughly 150,000 clones listed, roughly 94% were seen once. V was cut by 10 bases and J by 3 bases, with 13 bases left in between. The germline gives CDR1 MGHDK, CDR2 SYGVNS. This CDR3 contains 14 residues. The record originates from a study of T cell responses to AZD1222 COVID-19 vaccine. Overall study findings and caveats: In a largely white British group with more females than males, clonal diversity was possibly underestimated. The study identified only six AZD1222 recipients as seropositive at baseline. Repertoire sampling was restricted to post-peak T cell response timepoints. Reportedly, close to half of spike-specific TCRs are directed against unmutated variant regions.

The rearrangement joins TRBV25-1 to TRBJ2-6; tentatively, D is TRBD1 or TRBD2 (5 bases each). The sequencing here drew on peripheral blood, taken 28 days after the second AZD1222 dose. This clonotype was obtained from an adult who received the AZD1222 COVID-19 vaccine. The CDR3 reads CATPWGIGANVLTF. As DNA, the CDR3 is TGTGCCACCCCGTGGGGGATTGGGGCCAACGTCCTGACTTTC.